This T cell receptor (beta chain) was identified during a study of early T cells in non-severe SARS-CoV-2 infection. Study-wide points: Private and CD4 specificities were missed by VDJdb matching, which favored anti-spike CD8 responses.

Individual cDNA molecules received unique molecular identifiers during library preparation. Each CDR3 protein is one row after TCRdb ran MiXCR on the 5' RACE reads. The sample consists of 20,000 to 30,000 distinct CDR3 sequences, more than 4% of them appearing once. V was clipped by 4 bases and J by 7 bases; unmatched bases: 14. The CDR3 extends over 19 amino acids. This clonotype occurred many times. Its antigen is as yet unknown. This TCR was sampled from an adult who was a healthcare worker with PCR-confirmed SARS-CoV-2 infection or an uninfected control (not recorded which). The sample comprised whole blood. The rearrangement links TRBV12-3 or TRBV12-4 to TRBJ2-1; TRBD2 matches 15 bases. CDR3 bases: TGTGCCAGCAGTTACCGTCCCGGGACTAGCGGGAGGTCGTGGAATGAGCAGTTCTTC. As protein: CASSYRPGTSGRSWNEQFF.